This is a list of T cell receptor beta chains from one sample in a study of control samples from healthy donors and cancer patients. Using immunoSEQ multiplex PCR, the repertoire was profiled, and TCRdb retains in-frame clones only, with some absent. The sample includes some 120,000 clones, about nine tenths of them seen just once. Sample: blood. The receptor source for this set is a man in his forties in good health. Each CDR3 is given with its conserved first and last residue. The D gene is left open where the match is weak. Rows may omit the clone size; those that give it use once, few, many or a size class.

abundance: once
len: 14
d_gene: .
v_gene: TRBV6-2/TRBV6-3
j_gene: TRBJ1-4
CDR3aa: CASSDPSPSIKLFF
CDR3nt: TGTGCCAGCAGTGACCCCAGCCCGTCGATAAAACTGTTTTTT

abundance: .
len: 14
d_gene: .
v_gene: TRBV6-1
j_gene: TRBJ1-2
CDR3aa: CASSEGIGKRGYTF
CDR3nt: TGTGCCAGCAGTGAAGGAATAGGGAAGCGAGGCTACACCTTC

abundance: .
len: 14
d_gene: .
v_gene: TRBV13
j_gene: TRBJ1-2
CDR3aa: CASSLSRSRYGYTF
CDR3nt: TGTGCCAGCAGCCTAAGCCGATCCCGCTATGGCTACACCTTC

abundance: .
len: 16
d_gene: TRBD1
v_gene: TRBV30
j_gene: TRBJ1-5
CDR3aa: CAWSVNTGGGNQPQHF
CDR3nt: TGTGCCTGGAGTGTCAATACAGGGGGCGGCAATCAGCCCCAGCATTTT

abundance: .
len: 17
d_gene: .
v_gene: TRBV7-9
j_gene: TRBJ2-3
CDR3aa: CASSLQTGLLSTDTQYF
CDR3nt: TGTGCCAGCAGCTTGCAGACAGGCCTTCTAAGCACAGATACGCAGTATTTT

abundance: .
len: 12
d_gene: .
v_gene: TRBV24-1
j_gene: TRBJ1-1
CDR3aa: CATSTRGTEAFF
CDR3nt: TGTGCCACCAGTACACGGGGCACTGAAGCTTTCTTT

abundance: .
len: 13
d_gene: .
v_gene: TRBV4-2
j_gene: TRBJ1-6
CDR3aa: CASSQELGSPLHF
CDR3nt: TGTGCCAGCAGCCAAGAGTTAGGTTCACCCCTCCACTTT

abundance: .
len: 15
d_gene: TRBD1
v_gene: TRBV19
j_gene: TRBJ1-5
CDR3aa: CASSIQKGANQPQHF
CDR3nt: TGTGCCAGTAGTATCCAAAAGGGGGCAAATCAGCCCCAGCATTTT

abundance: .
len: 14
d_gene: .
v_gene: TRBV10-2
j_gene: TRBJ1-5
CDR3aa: CATGITGKTQPQHF
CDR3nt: TGCGCCACGGGGATCACAGGAAAGACGCAGCCCCAGCATTTT

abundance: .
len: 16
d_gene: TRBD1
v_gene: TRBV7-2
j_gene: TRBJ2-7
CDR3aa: CASSSVTGVVEYEQYF
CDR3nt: TGTGCCAGCAGCTCGGTAACAGGGGTTGTTGAGTACGAGCAGTACTTC

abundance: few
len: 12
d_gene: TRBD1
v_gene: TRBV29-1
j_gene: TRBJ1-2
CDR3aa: CSVGGQGRGYTF
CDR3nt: TGCAGCGTTGGGGGACAGGGGAGAGGCTACACCTTC

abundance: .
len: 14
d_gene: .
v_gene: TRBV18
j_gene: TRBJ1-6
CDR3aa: CASYPGRGNSPLHF
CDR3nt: TGTGCCAGCTACCCGGGACGGGGAAATTCACCCCTCCACTTT

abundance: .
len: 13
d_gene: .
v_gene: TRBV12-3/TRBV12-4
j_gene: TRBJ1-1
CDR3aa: CASIREPNTEAFF
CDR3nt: TGTGCCAGCATCCGGGAACCGAACACTGAAGCTTTCTTT

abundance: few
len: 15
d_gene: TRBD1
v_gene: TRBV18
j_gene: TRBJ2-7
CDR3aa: CASSLADREHYEQYF
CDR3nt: TGTGCCAGCTCACTAGCCGACAGGGAACACTACGAGCAGTACTTC

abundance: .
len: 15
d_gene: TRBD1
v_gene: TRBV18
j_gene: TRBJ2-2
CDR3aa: CASSPDRGSVGELFF
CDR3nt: TGTGCCAGCTCACCAGACAGGGGATCGGTCGGGGAGCTGTTTTTT

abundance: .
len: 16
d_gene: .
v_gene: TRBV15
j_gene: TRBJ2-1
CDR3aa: CATRREGGTPSPEQFF
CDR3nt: TGTGCCACCAGACGAGAGGGGGGGACACCATCCCCTGAGCAGTTCTTC

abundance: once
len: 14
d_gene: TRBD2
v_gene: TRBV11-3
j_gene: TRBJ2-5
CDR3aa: CASSPRGGKETQYF
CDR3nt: TGTGCCAGCAGCCCACGGGGGGGAAAAGAGACCCAGTACTTC

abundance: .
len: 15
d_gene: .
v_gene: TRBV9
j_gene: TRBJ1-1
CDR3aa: CASSVSPISNTEAFF
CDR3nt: TGTGCCAGCAGCGTAAGCCCGATATCGAACACTGAAGCTTTCTTT

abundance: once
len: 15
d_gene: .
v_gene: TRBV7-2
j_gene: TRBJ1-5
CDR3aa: CASSLSTRPGQPQHF
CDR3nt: TGTGCCAGCAGCTTAAGTACCAGACCGGGGCAGCCCCAGCATTTT

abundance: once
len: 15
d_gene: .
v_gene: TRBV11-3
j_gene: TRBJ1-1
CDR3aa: CASSSLHQSNTEAFF
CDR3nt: TGTGCCAGCAGCTCGTTACACCAATCGAACACTGAAGCTTTCTTT

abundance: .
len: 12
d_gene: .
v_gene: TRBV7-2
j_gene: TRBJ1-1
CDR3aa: CASSFTMTEAFF
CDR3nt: TGTGCCAGCAGCTTCACTATGACTGAAGCTTTCTTT

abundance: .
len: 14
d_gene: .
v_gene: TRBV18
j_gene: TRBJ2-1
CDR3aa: CASSPGTQGYEQFF
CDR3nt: TGTGCCAGCTCACCAGGGACACAGGGTTATGAGCAGTTCTTC

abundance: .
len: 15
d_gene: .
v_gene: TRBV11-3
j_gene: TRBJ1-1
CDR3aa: CASSSQGQANTEAFF
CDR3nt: TGTGCCAGCAGTTCTCAGGGGCAGGCGAACACTGAAGCTTTCTTT

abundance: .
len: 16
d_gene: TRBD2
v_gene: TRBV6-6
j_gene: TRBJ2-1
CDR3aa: CASTGTSGGIGYEQFF
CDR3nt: TGTGCCAGCACCGGGACTAGCGGGGGGATCGGATATGAGCAGTTCTTC

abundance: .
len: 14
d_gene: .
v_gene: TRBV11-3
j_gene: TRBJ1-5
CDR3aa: CASSLGGYNQPQHF
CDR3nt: TGTGCCAGCAGCTTAGGGGGATACAATCAGCCCCAGCATTTT

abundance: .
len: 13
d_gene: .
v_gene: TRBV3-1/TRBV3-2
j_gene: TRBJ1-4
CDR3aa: CASSQRRGEKLFF
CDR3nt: TGTGCCAGCAGCCAGCGACGAGGGGAAAAACTGTTTTTT

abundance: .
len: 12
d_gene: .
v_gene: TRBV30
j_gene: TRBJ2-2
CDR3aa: CAWKPVIGELFF
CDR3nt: TGTGCCTGGAAACCGGTTATCGGGGAGCTGTTTTTT